The 6 T cell receptor beta chains reported below all come from one sample, sequenced in a study of a mutant IDH1 vaccine in newly diagnosed glioma. Assay used: immunoSEQ multiplex PCR; TCRdb lists only in-frame clones, some missing. Among tens of thousands of clones listed, around 86% were seen once. No antigen is known for these receptors. Regarding time point: week 23, last vaccination. Every vaccination contained 300 ug of the mutant IDH1 20-mer peptide and was paired with topical imiquimod. This specimen consisted of PBMCs, obtained from a glioma patient whose treatment included an IDH1 peptide vaccine. The source is a man in his forties or fifties with glioma.

The chain uses TRBV19 and TRBJ2-5, with 9 nucleotides matching TRBD1. Germline loops: CDR1 LNHDA, CDR2 SQIVND (reference sequence). This CDR3 contains 13 residues. V was clipped by 11 bases and J by 5 bases; unmatched bases: 9. The CDR3 region is CACDRGSGETQYF. CDR3 DNA sequence: TGTGCCTGCGACAGGGGGTCCGGGGAGACCCAGTACTTC.

The table lists this clone with a few counts. The rearrangement joins TRBV2 to TRBJ1-1, with D uncertain. The CDR3 has 14 residues. The V end was cut by 8 bases, the J end by 1 base, with 14 bases between. In germline, CDR1 is SNHLY, CDR2 FYNNEI. This chain's CDR3 is CASSRLGGNTEAFF. DNA of the CDR3: TGTGCCAGCTCTCGACTGGGAGGGAACACTGAAGCTTTCTTT. Supplemented by reference TRBV2 and TRBJ1-1, the full variable domain reads EPEVTQTPSHQVTQMGQEVILRCVPISNHLYFYWYRQILGQKVEFLVSFYNNEISEKSEIFDDQFSVERPDGSNFTLKIRSTKLEDSAMYFCASSRLGGNTEAFFGQGTRLTVV.

The chain recombines TRBV2 with TRBJ1-5; 10 bases map to TRBD1. Germline CDR1 is SNHLY and CDR2 is FYNNEI. CDR3 length: 19 residues. V was clipped by 10 bases and J by 3 bases; unmatched bases: 21. The CDR3 DNA is TGTGCCACCTCGGACATGACAGGGGGCCGAGGAGGTGACAATCAGCCCCAGCATTTT. This codes for CATSDMTGGRGGDNQPQHF.

This chain joins TRBV7-8 and TRBJ1-2; D remains ambiguous. V dropped 3 bases and J dropped 4 bases, with 6 bases sitting between them. CDR3 length: 12 residues. The germline gives CDR1 SGHVS, CDR2 FQNEAQ. In DNA form, the CDR3 reads TGTGCCAGCAGCTTTCAGTCCTATGGCTACACCTTC. Amino acid sequence: CASSFQSYGYTF.

The chain joins TRBV5-1 to TRBJ2-7, with 7 bases aligning to TRBD2. The CDR3 sequence is 13 residues long. V lost 3 bases, J lost 7 bases, and 7 bases stayed unmatched. CDR1 is SGHRS and CDR2 is YFSETQ in the germline V gene. CDR3 in amino acids: CASSSGLGGEQYF. The CDR3 nucleotides read TGCGCCAGCAGCTCGGGCCTGGGAGGGGAGCAGTACTTC.

The chain couples TRBV7-7 to TRBJ2-2; D is undetermined. Germline-derived CDR1 and CDR2 are SSHAT and FNYEAQ (reference sequence). Trimming cost V 1 base and J 4 bases, with 16 bases left between them. The CDR3 has 17 residues. The DNA for the CDR3 is TGTGCCAGCAGCTTAGTTTACGTGGTAGAATCCACCGGGGAGCTGTTTTTT. Protein product: CASSLVYVVESTGELFF.